This note documents a single TCR beta chain sequence. The data stem from a study of blood T cells in healthy people across ages. Study in general: The capture of about one barcoded beta molecule per two T cells was achieved by template switching.

Donors were systemically healthy Caucasian individuals from Russia aged roughly 6 to 90 years. Per sample, extraction of total RNA gave at least 5.5 micrograms in every case. Using a J-beta primer mix together with a sample-barcoded 5' primer, a second PCR was run for roughly 6 to 12 cycles. TCRdb analysed the 5' RACE reads with MiXCR anew, one entry per CDR3 protein. The sample includes roughly 1.9 million distinct CDR3 sequences, about 39% seen only once; the top ten take about 23%. This TCR derives from a human donor in good health. Material: blood.

The CDR3 DNA reads as TGTGCCAGCATCCTAGCGGGGGGCCCTGAGCAGTTCTTC. Encoded protein: CASILAGGPEQFF. This sequence joins TRBV12-3 or TRBV12-4 and TRBJ2-1; TRBD2 aligns across 11 bases. The CDR3 spans 13 residues. J was trimmed by 9 bases and V by 7 bases; bases with no gene match: 5.